Below, 20 T cell receptor beta chains from the same sample are listed, as sequenced in a study of post-analysis software for immune sequencing data. Study-wide results and caveats: Higher frequency in patients than in controls was seen for roughly 5 TRBV segments, with TRBV5-6, TRBV5-1 and TRBV20-1 among them.

Researchers reported that TCR beta cDNA libraries carried unique molecular identifiers. TCRdb redid the calling of the PCR reads with MiXCR, one entry per CDR3 protein. The sample records hundreds of thousands of distinct CDR3 sequences, approximately 33% being singletons. No antigen is known for these receptors. The sequencing sample was made of blood. The receptors here all came from a girl aged 5-17 years with multiple sclerosis.

The chain joins TRBV12-3 or TRBV12-4 to TRBJ1-5; D is unclear. The length of the CDR3 is 13 residues. Trimming pared 3 bases from V and 7 bases from J, leaving 10 bases between. The CDR3 region has the DNA TGTGCCAGCAGTTTTGGGGAGTGGCAGCCCCAGCATTTT. Amino acids: CASSFGEWQPQHF.

The CDR3 coding sequence is TGTGCCAGCAGTTTATGGGGGATAGGCACAGATACGCAGTATTTT. Amino acids: CASSLWGIGTDTQYF. This sequence joins TRBV28 and TRBJ2-3; no definite D call. Germline V CDR1 and CDR2: MDHEN, SYDVKM. With 0 bases removed from V and 1 base from J, the gap between germline ends came to 8 bases. This CDR3 comprises 15 residues.

About this clonotype itself: At one of its ends the junction is not consistent with the germline gene, which may arise from a read error. This rearrangement joins TRBV29-1 to TRBJ2-7; D is undetermined. The CDR3 extends over 15 amino acids. Per the germline V gene, CDR1 is SQVTM and CDR2 is ANQGSEA. The CDR3 here is CSIEDLGSHRYEQYF. The CDR3 nucleotides read TGCAGCATTGAAGATCTGGGCTCCCACCGCTACGAGCAGTACTTC.

This clonotype was observed a handful of times. As DNA, the CDR3 is TGCAGTGCTAGAGATCCATCGGGACAGGGTGAGAATGAGCAGTTCTTC. The encoded protein is CSARDPSGQGENEQFF. The chain uses TRBV20-1 and TRBJ2-1; 9 bases map to TRBD1. The CDR3 sequence is 16 residues long. Trimming took 0 bases from V and 7 from J; bases not matched to a gene: 10. Germline V lookup: CDR1 DFQATT, CDR2 SNEGSKA (reference sequence).

The chain carries TRBV5-1 and TRBJ2-5; 11 positions agree with TRBD2. Trimming at V came to 1 base and at J to 4 bases, leaving 6 bases not matched to a gene. The germline V gene has CDR1 SGHRS and CDR2 YFSETQ. This CDR3 contains 16 residues. CDR3 sequence: CASSLTLAGGGETQYF. The CDR3 bases are TGCGCCAGCAGCTTGACCCTAGCGGGGGGCGGAGAGACCCAGTACTTC.

This clonotype was detected a few times. V is TRBV29-1 and J is TRBJ2-2, with 10 bases identical to TRBD2. CDR3 length equals 13 residues. After removal of 7 bases from V and 8 bases from J, the junction contained 7 bases not matched to a gene. Germline V gene data show CDR1 as SQVTM and CDR2 as ANQGSEA. CDR3 DNA sequence: TGCAGCGCATCAGCGGGGGGGCTAGGGGAGCTGTTTTTT. Translating it yields CSASAGGLGELFF.

This clonotype came up once. V gene TRBV27 combines with J gene TRBJ2-4, with D perhaps TRBD1 (6 bases). Matching the DNA end better, TRBJ2-7 makes the J call doubtful. CDR3 length: 16 amino acids. The germline V gene encodes CDR1 MNHEY and CDR2 SMNVEV (reference sequence). CDR3 bases: TGTGCCAGCAGTTCCCCCGGGACAAGGGACACCTACGAGCAGTACTTC. The encoded protein is CASSSPGTRDTYEQYF.

This clonotype was counted ten times or more. J is TRBJ1-1 and V is TRBV7-3; D not certain. Germline CDR1 and CDR2: SGHTA and FQGTGA. The CDR3 spans 14 residues. The V and J ends lost 0 bases and 1 base respectively, with 6 bases between them. CDR3 sequence reads: CASSLTSGNTEAFF. The CDR3 DNA reads as TGTGCCAGCAGCTTAACGTCGGGGAACACTGAAGCTTTCTTT. The variable domain in full, with the rest retrieved from reference TRBV7-3 and TRBJ1-1, is GAGVSQTPSNKVTEKGKYVELRCDPISGHTALYWYRQSLGQGPEFLIYFQGTGAADDSGLPNDRFFAVRPEGSVSTLKIQRTERGDSAVYLCASSLTSGNTEAFFGQGTRLTVV.

This sequence joins TRBV14 and TRBJ2-5; D remains unclear. Germline V gene sequence: CDR1 SGHDN, CDR2 FVKESK. CDR3 length: 12 residues. Trimming removed 0 bases at V and 13 bases at J, with 12 bases between. CDR3 region: CASSQDRRNWYF. DNA for the CDR3: TGTGCCAGCAGCCAAGATCGAAGAAATTGGTACTTC.

This clonotype was recorded many times. The J gene is TRBJ2-6, the V gene TRBV7-9; D gene unclear. The germline CDR1 and CDR2 sequences are SEHNR and FQNEAQ (reference sequence). The CDR3 loop spans 17 amino acids. The V and J ends lost 0 bases and 0 bases respectively, with 9 bases between them. CDR3: CASSLARKGSGANVLTF. The CDR3 coding sequence is TGTGCCAGCAGCTTAGCGCGGAAGGGCTCTGGGGCCAACGTCCTGACTTTC.

The rearrangement links TRBV20-1 to TRBJ2-3, with 7 nucleotides matching TRBD2. The CDR3 consists of 15 residues. The V segment lost 3 bases and the J segment 6 bases; nucleotides outside the gene matches: 12. Germline CDR1 and CDR2: DFQATT and SNEGSKA (reference sequence). The CDR3 is CSASLSSGPHDTQYF. CDR3 DNA sequence: TGCAGTGCTAGTCTGTCTAGCGGCCCCCACGATACGCAGTATTTT.

This chain joins TRBV7-9 and TRBJ2-3, with 7 bases lining up with TRBD1. The CDR3 loop spans 15 amino acids. V trimming: 5 bases; J trimming: 2 bases; junction bases outside the gene matches: 7. Germline-derived CDR1 and CDR2 are SEHNR and FQNEAQ (reference sequence). CDR3 bases: TGTGCCAGCAGCACGCGACAGGGATTCACAGATACGCAGTATTTT. Encoded protein: CASSTRQGFTDTQYF.

This chain connects TRBV14 to TRBJ2-1, with 10 bases identical to TRBD2. V lost 3 bases, J lost 4 bases, and 6 bases stayed unmatched. Germline V gives CDR1 SGHDN, CDR2 FVKESK. The CDR3 length is 16 residues. CDR3 in amino acids: CASSQGPSGGYNEQFF. The CDR3 nucleotides are TGTGCCAGCAGCCAGGGCCCTAGCGGGGGTTACAATGAGCAGTTCTTC.

This clonotype occurred a few times. The rearrangement uses TRBV13 and TRBJ2-1; 7 positions agree with TRBD1. The CDR3 is 17 amino acids. Germline V gene sequence: CDR1 PRHDT, CDR2 FYEKMQ (reference sequence). V lost 0 bases to trimming and J lost 6 bases; unmatched junction nucleotides: 11. The CDR3 nucleotides are TGTGCCAGCAGCTTAGGGCAGGGGGACCCTGGGGGCAATGAGCAGTTCTTC. Amino acid sequence: CASSLGQGDPGGNEQFF. The full variable domain, rest sourced from reference TRBV13 and TRBJ2-1, is AAGVIQSPRHLIKEKRETATLKCYPIPRHDTVYWYQQGPGQDPQFLISFYEKMQSDKGSIPDRFSAQQFSDYHSELNMSSLELGDSALYFCASSLGQGDPGGNEQFFGPGTRLTVL.

In DNA, the CDR3 is TGTGCCAGCAGCTGGGCGAGGGGCCTAGCCAAAAACATTCAGTACTTC. Amino acids: CASSWARGLAKNIQYF. The chain recombines TRBV5-6 with TRBJ2-4; either TRBD1 or TRBD2 may fit D (5 bases each). CDR1 is SGHDT, CDR2 YYEEEE, per germline. The CDR3 is made up of 16 amino acids. With 3 bases removed from V and 0 bases from J, the gap between germline ends came to 13 bases.

This chain links TRBV19 with TRBJ2-5; a weak D match, TRBD2 (5 bases). This CDR3 is 14 amino acids long. V was trimmed by 2 bases and J by 4 bases, leaving 11 bases between them. Germline V gene lookup returns CDR1 LNHDA and CDR2 SQIVND (reference sequence). The CDR3 DNA follows: TGTGCCAGTAGTATAATACTCGAGGGAGAGACCCAGTACTTC. Protein product: CASSIILEGETQYF.

The rearrangement uses TRBV6-5 and TRBJ2-7, with TRBD1 as a possible D gene (6 bases). The CDR3 spans 16 residues. The germline CDR1 and CDR2 sequences are MNHEY and SVGAGI. The V and J ends lost 0 bases and 0 bases respectively, with 12 bases between them. This CDR3 reads CASSYSSRGPSYEQYF. DNA of the CDR3: TGTGCCAGCAGTTACTCGAGCAGGGGTCCCTCCTACGAGCAGTACTTC.

V and J are TRBV4-1 and TRBJ2-2; perhaps D is TRBD1 or TRBD2 (6 bases each). The CDR3 loop spans 15 amino acids. In germline, CDR1 is MGHRA, CDR2 YSYEKL. V shed 1 base and J shed 5 bases, with 11 bases lying between them. CDR3 sequence (DNA): TGCGCCAGCAGCCAAGTGGGGGGCCGAACCGGGGAGCTGTTTTTT. Translation gives CASSQVGGRTGELFF.

The chain uses TRBV16 and TRBJ1-5; D is possibly TRBD1 (5 bases). V shed 1 base and J shed 3 bases, with 10 bases lying between them. The CDR3 runs 15 residues. The germline gives CDR1 KGHSY, CDR2 FQNENV. The CDR3 sequence: CASSQYTGTNQPQHF. The CDR3 DNA follows: TGTGCCAGCAGCCAATATACAGGCACCAATCAGCCCCAGCATTTT.

This clonotype has just a few counts. CDR3 region: CASSSYLAGEGAYEQYF. The CDR3 DNA follows: TGTGCCAGCAGTTCCTACCTAGCGGGGGAGGGCGCCTACGAGCAGTACTTC. The chain uses TRBV12-3 or TRBV12-4 and TRBJ2-7, with 10 positions matching TRBD2. This CDR3 has 17 amino acids. Losses at the gene ends were 4 bases for V and 2 bases for J; bases not matched to a gene: 11.